This T cell receptor beta chain is drawn from a study of T cells after yellow fever vaccination. Looking at the study overall: Fractions containing few cells were prepared with SMART-Seq v4 Ultra Low Input.

Study findings and constraints: Primary-vaccination clones mostly resurfaced post-booster (roughly 97% CD4, about 87% CD8). Contaminants from the bulk population, in the form of abundant clonotypes, could be found in FACS-sorted repertoires. Only a small proportion of the clonotypes turned up in both the CD4 and the CD8 compartments, likely arising from convergent recombination.

Each CDR3 protein is one row after TCRdb ran MiXCR on the 5' RACE reads. Of a few hundred thousand distinct CDR3 sequences listed, approximately 10% are singletons. A few counts support this clonotype. Its antigen is as yet unknown. The TCR was taken from a man aged 18 to 29 who received the YFV17D yellow fever vaccine. Sequenced here: PBMCs, sampled on the day of the first yellow fever vaccination.

The CDR3 bases are TGCAGTGCGCCGCTTTCAGATACGCAGTATTTT. This codes for CSAPLSDTQYF. V usage is TRBV20-1 and J usage is TRBJ2-3, with D unresolved. Looked up from germline, CDR1 is DFQATT and CDR2 is SNEGSKA (reference sequence). CDR3 length equals 11 residues. V was shortened by 6 bases and J by 4 bases, with 8 bases between the two germline ends.